What follows are 12 T cell receptor beta chains derived from one specimen sequenced in a study of human T cells and chemical hapten exposure. MiXCR was run by TCRdb on the RACE reads, yielding one entry per CDR3 protein. The sample contains more than 80,000 distinct CDR3 sequences, approximately 8% of which appear only once. Stated time point: patch test 1, 2 weeks after DPC sensitization. Treatment denoted: therapeutic diphenylcyclopropenone sensitization with weekly scalp DPC. Sequenced material: whole blood, taken in connection with sensitization to the hapten diphenylcyclopropenone (DPC). The receptor set was obtained from a woman under 40 with alopecia areata. Some clones in this sample may be carry-over from other donors' samples.

On this clonotype: A single base separates this from a much larger clone, so it may be a read error. The J gene is TRBJ2-2, the V gene TRBV6-5; 7 bases line up with TRBD1. Germline V gene sequence: CDR1 MNHEY, CDR2 SVGAGI. The CDR3 sequence is 13 residues long. V was clipped by 8 bases and J by 6 bases; unmatched bases: 6. CDR3 loop: CASRRQGAGELFF. CDR3 in DNA: TGTGCCAGCCGCCGACAGGGCGCCGGGGAGCTGTTTTTT.

The chain combines TRBV11-3 with TRBJ1-2; 10 positions match TRBD1. The germline gives CDR1 SGHNT, CDR2 YENEEA. The trim removed 4 bases at V and 10 bases at J, leaving 9 bases unmatched. The CDR3 runs 14 residues. The CDR3 DNA is TGTGCCAGCAGCTGGACCGGGACAGGGGTCGTCTACACCTTC. Residues: CASSWTGTGVVYTF.

This clonotype has ten or more counts. The rearrangement links TRBV10-3 to TRBJ2-2; TRBD2 matches at 13 bases. Germline V gives CDR1 ENHRY, CDR2 SYGVKD. The CDR3 sequence is 16 residues long. After removal of 10 bases from V and 3 bases from J, the junction contained 8 bases not matched to a gene. CDR3 region: CATRTSGGGYTGELFF. The DNA for the CDR3 is TGTGCCACCCGGACTAGCGGGGGCGGGTACACCGGGGAGCTGTTTTTT.

This clonotype was recorded at least ten times. The chain joins TRBV2 to TRBJ2-3, with D uncertain. With 4 bases removed from V and 2 bases from J, the gap between germline ends came to 16 bases. CDR1 is SNHLY, CDR2 FYNNEI, per germline. This CDR3 is 16 amino acids long. The CDR3 DNA reads as TGTGCCAGCAGTGGGTCTTGGGCCCCAGTCACAGATACGCAGTATTTT. Residues: CASSGSWAPVTDTQYF. The complete variable domain, with remaining parts taken from reference TRBV2 and TRBJ2-3, reads EPEVTQTPSHQVTQMGQEVILRCVPISNHLYFYWYRQILGQKVEFLVSFYNNEISEKSEIFDDQFSVERPDGSNFTLKIRSTKLEDSAMYFCASSGSWAPVTDTQYFGPGTRLTVL.

V gene TRBV21-1 combines with J gene TRBJ1-4. TRBV21-1 is a known pseudogene. The CDR3 is made up of 14 amino acids. In DNA, the CDR3 is TGTGCCAGCAGCAAAGACGGGCTCATTGAAAAACTGTTTTTT. Encoded protein: CASSKDGLIEKLFF.

This clonotype was counted a few times. The rearrangement joins TRBV4-2 to TRBJ2-1, with D possibly being TRBD1 (6 bases). This CDR3 region has 17 residues. Germline V lookup: CDR1 LGHNA, CDR2 YNFKEQ. V lost 1 base and J lost 5, with 18 bases in between. The CDR3 region has the DNA TGTGCCAGCAGCCAAGTTTTTCCGAGGGGGAATGACAATGAGCAGTTCTTC. This gives the protein CASSQVFPRGNDNEQFF.

Remarks on this clonotype: This may stem from a read error, because a much larger clone lies one nucleotide away. The chain uses TRBV5-1 and TRBJ1-2; D is unclear. The V gene's germline CDR1 is SGHRS and CDR2 YFSETQ. The CDR3 has 14 residues. V shed 3 bases and J shed 6 bases, with 15 bases lying between them. The CDR3 region is CASSSYGPLDGYTF. For the CDR3, the DNA is TGCGCCAGCAGCTCGTATGGACCCCTTGATGGCTACACCTTC.

The J gene is TRBJ1-6, the V gene TRBV12-3 or TRBV12-4; D possibly corresponds to TRBD1 (6 bases). The V and J ends lost 6 bases and 7 bases respectively, with 10 bases between them. CDR3 size: 13 residues. The CDR3 protein is CASSDRPNSPLHF. For the CDR3, the DNA is TGTGCCAGCAGCGACAGGCCCAATTCACCCCTCCACTTT.

There are a few counts of this clonotype. The gene calls are TRBV29-1 and TRBJ2-3, with 7 bases lining up with TRBD1. Trimming cost V 7 bases and J 0 bases; bases outside gene matches: 7. Germline lookup yields CDR1 SQVTM and CDR2 ANQGSEA. The CDR3 totals 14 residues. The CDR3 bases are TGCAGCGGGACAGGCCCCTCTAGCACAGATACGCAGTATTTT. Translation gives CSGTGPSSTDTQYF.

This clonotype was seen many times. This chain connects TRBV27 to TRBJ1-5; D call uncertain. The CDR3 is 16 residues long. V lost 1 base, J lost 0 bases, and 10 bases lay in between. Germline V gene sequence: CDR1 MNHEY, CDR2 SMNVEV (reference sequence). The CDR3 sequence is CASSLFGVNSNQPQHF. CDR3 bases: TGTGCCAGCAGTTTATTTGGAGTCAATAGCAATCAGCCCCAGCATTTT.

This clonotype appeared a few times. The chain links TRBV9 to TRBJ1-2; perhaps TRBD1 as D (6 bases). Germline lookup yields CDR1 SGDLS and CDR2 YYNGEE. Between the trimmed V and J ends, which lost 6 bases and 3 bases, there was a span of 15 bases. This CDR3 contains 14 residues. CDR3 nucleotide sequence: TGTGCCAGCACAACAGGGCCTTCGGACTATGGCTACACCTTC. It is translated as CASTTGPSDYGYTF.

In its sample, this clonotype was seen many times. This chain joins TRBV25-1 and TRBJ1-1; D uncertain. CDR1 and CDR2 (germline): MGHDK, SYGVNS. Trimming removed 1 base from V and 12 bases from J, with 9 bases in between. The CDR3 runs to 11 residues. The CDR3 coding sequence is TGTGCCAGCAGTGAATCGGGCCCGTCTTTCTTT. Translated, it gives CASSESGPSFF. The full variable domain, completed using reference TRBV25-1 and TRBJ1-1, is EADIYQTPRYLVIGTGKKITLECSQTMGHDKMYWYQQDPGMELHLIHYSYGVNSTEKGDLSSESTVSRIRTEHFPLTLESARPSHTSQYLCASSESGPSFFGQGTRLTVV.